Shown below are 28 T cell receptor beta chains from a single sample sequenced in a study of blood T cell repertoires in COVID-19. Sequencing was performed with immunoSEQ multiplex PCR; in TCRdb, only in-frame clones are kept and a portion is missing. The sample contains 150,000 to 200,000 clones, nearly 85% of which appear only once. Sequenced: peripheral blood. These receptors all come from a woman aged 25 to 39 with acute or convalescent COVID-19.

Regarding this clone: The junction departs from the called germline gene at one end, perhaps through a read error. The chain has TRBV5-4 and TRBJ2-7; possibly TRBD1 for D (5 bases). The CDR3 has 14 residues. The germline gives CDR1 SGHNT, CDR2 YYREEE (reference sequence). CDR3 loop: CASRLDGASYEQYF. CDR3 nucleotides: TGTGCCAGCAGGTTGGATGGGGCCTCCTACGAGCAGTACTTC.

The chain links TRBV5-5 to TRBJ1-4; 7 positions match TRBD1. J was trimmed by 2 bases and V by 4 bases; bases with no gene match: 8. There are 16 residues in the CDR3. Germline assignment: CDR1 SGHKS and CDR2 YYEKEE (reference sequence). CDR3 in amino acids: CASSTSGGRTNEKLFF. In nucleotides, the CDR3 is TGTGCCAGCAGCACCTCAGGGGGGCGGACTAATGAAAAACTGTTTTTT.

In its sample, this clone was seen once. The CDR3 is CASSESVGQGYNQPQHF. CDR3 sequence (DNA): TGTGCCAGCAGTGAAAGCGTTGGACAGGGATACAATCAGCCCCAGCATTTT. This chain joins TRBV6-1 and TRBJ1-5, with 8 bases lining up with TRBD1. V lost 2 bases, J lost 3 bases, and 9 bases stayed unmatched. The CDR3 is 17 amino acids. Germline CDR1 is MNHNS and CDR2 is SASEGT.

The rearrangement joins TRBV30 to TRBJ2-1, with TRBD1 matching 9 bases. This CDR3 has 14 residues. Germline CDR1 reads GTSNPN; CDR2 reads SVGIG (reference sequence). J gave up 8 bases and V 2 bases, and 7 bases lay outside the gene matches. The DNA for the CDR3 is TGTGCCTGGAGTACCCGGACAGGGGATGATGAGCAGTTCTTC. It specifies CAWSTRTGDDEQFF.

The chain combines TRBV7-6 with TRBJ2-2, with D possibly TRBD1 on 5 matching bases. Between the trimmed V and J ends, which lost 4 bases and 1 base, there was a span of 13 bases. The CDR3 totals 16 residues. CDR1 SGHVS and CDR2 FNYEAQ come from the germline V gene. CDR3 sequence reads: CASSSYLTGNTGELFF. CDR3 nucleotides: TGTGCCAGCAGCTCCTATTTAACAGGGAACACCGGGGAGCTGTTTTTT.

The rearrangement links TRBV5-6 to TRBJ2-1; 9 positions agree with TRBD2. Losses at the gene ends were 1 base for V and 8 bases for J; bases not matched to a gene: 7. The CDR3 consists of 15 residues. CDR1 and CDR2 (germline): SGHDT, YYEEEE. CDR3 sequence (DNA): TGTGCCAGCAGCTTGAGACTAGCGGCTCTGGATGAGCAGTTCTTC. This codes for CASSLRLAALDEQFF.

The gene calls are TRBV5-6 and TRBJ1-1; D remains unclear. V was pared by 4 bases and J by 9 bases, with 19 bases between. This CDR3 is 14 amino acids long. CDR1 is SGHDT, CDR2 YYEEEE, per germline. CDR3 bases: TGTGCCAGCAGCCCCCCCGGTCCGCAGGCGAAAGCTTTCTTT. This sequence encodes CASSPPGPQAKAFF. The entire variable domain, with the rest obtained from reference TRBV5-6 and TRBJ1-1, is as follows: DAGVTQSPTHLIKTRGQQVTLRCSPKSGHDTVSWYQQALGQGPQFIFQYYEEEERQRGNFPDRFSGHQFPNYSSELNVNALLLGDSALYLCASSPPGPQAKAFFGQGTRLTVV.

This clone is medium-sized (0.01 to 0.1%). The chain combines TRBV19 with TRBJ1-1, with 8 bases lining up with TRBD1. Germline values: CDR1 LNHDA, CDR2 SQIVND (reference sequence). This CDR3 region has 13 residues. Losses at the gene ends were 8 bases for V and 9 bases for J; bases not matched to a gene: 11. CDR3 sequence (DNA): TGTGCCAGTCTCCGGGGGCAGGGGGCGCAAGCTTTCTTT. Translated, it gives CASLRGQGAQAFF.

The chain joins TRBV28 to TRBJ2-1; 12 nucleotides align to TRBD2. The CDR3 totals 16 residues. Germline V CDR1 and CDR2: MDHEN, SYDVKM. Trimming removed 4 bases from V and 4 bases from J; junction bases left unmatched: 5. CDR3 sequence (DNA): TGTGCCAGCAGTTCCTTGACTAGCGGGGGATACAATGAGCAGTTCTTC. Translated: CASSSLTSGGYNEQFF.

The V gene is TRBV11-3, the J gene TRBJ2-3; 8 nucleotides line up with TRBD1. After removal of 5 bases from V and 2 bases from J, the junction contained 6 bases not matched to a gene. The CDR3 length is 15 residues. The germline V gene has CDR1 SGHNT and CDR2 YENEEA. The CDR3 spells CASSLSGGYTDTQYF. Here the CDR3 DNA reads TGTGCCAGCAGCCTATCAGGGGGCTACACAGATACGCAGTATTTT.

This clone was counted only a few times. This rearrangement joins TRBV5-1 to TRBJ2-7, with a tentative D call TRBD2 (6 bases). With 0 bases removed from V and 4 bases from J, the gap between germline ends came to 11 bases. The germline CDR1 and CDR2 sequences are SGHRS and YFSETQ. This CDR3 contains 14 residues. The DNA of the CDR3 is TGCGCCAGCAGCTTGGACCCCCGGGGGTACGAGCAGTACTTC. Translated, it gives CASSLDPRGYEQYF.

The V gene is TRBV6-4, the J gene TRBJ2-3; unclear D gene. The CDR3 runs to 15 residues. The germline V gene has CDR1 MRHNA and CDR2 SNTAGT. V dropped 0 bases and J dropped 0 bases, with 7 bases sitting between them. In nucleotides, the CDR3 is TGTGCCAGCAGTGACTCCCCTTCTAGCACAGATACGCAGTATTTT. Its protein product is CASSDSPSSTDTQYF.

This clone has only one observation. The V gene is TRBV27, the J gene TRBJ1-5; D gene uncertain. Deletions cut 3 bases from V and 0 bases from J, with 12 bases between. The germline V gene encodes CDR1 MNHEY and CDR2 SMNVEV (reference sequence). The length of the CDR3 is 16 residues. DNA for the CDR3: TGTGCCAGCAGTTTCGTCAGAGACTTTAGCAATCAGCCCCAGCATTTT. This translates into CASSFVRDFSNQPQHF.

The chain recombines TRBV19 with TRBJ1-1, with 7 bases that match TRBD1. The CDR3 is 14 amino acids. Germline V lookup: CDR1 LNHDA, CDR2 SQIVND (reference sequence). V was clipped by 6 bases and J by 2 bases; unmatched bases: 6. CDR3 coding DNA: TGTGCCAGTAGCCACAGGGGCATTAACACTGAAGCTTTCTTT. This codes for CASSHRGINTEAFF.

This clone has ten or more counts. V usage is TRBV18 and J usage is TRBJ2-1; the match to TRBD2 covers 7 bases. CDR1 is KGHSH and CDR2 is LQKENI in the germline V gene. This CDR3 is 12 amino acids long. V dropped 4 bases and J dropped 9; count of bases not matched to a gene: 3. CDR3: CASSRLAGEQFF. The DNA of the CDR3 is TGTGCCAGCTCACGATTAGCGGGTGAGCAGTTCTTC.

The gene calls are TRBV6-1 and TRBJ2-7, with 7 bases aligning to TRBD2. The germline V gene encodes CDR1 MNHNS and CDR2 SASEGT. This CDR3 comprises 18 residues. V was clipped by 4 bases and J by 3 bases; unmatched bases: 18. CDR3 sequence: CASSVARGSGQVGYEQYF. CDR3 bases: TGTGCCAGCAGTGTGGCCCGGGGTAGCGGGCAGGTAGGCTACGAGCAGTACTTC.

In its sample, this clone was seen a few times. The same CDR3 arises from other DNA sequences in this sample as well. This chain joins TRBV5-1 and TRBJ2-5; 8 nucleotides match TRBD1. The CDR3 has 15 amino acids. Germline V gene lookup returns CDR1 SGHRS and CDR2 YFSETQ. The ends lost 0 bases at V and 3 bases at J; junction bases unmatched: 4. CDR3: CASSLDQGAKETQYF. CDR3 coding DNA: TGCGCCAGCAGCTTGGATCAGGGGGCCAAAGAGACCCAGTACTTC.

The chain couples TRBV6-2 or TRBV6-3 to TRBJ1-1; D ambiguous. Germline lookup yields CDR1 MNHEY and CDR2 SVGEGT. CDR3 length equals 15 residues. V shed 1 base and J shed 2 bases, with 11 bases lying between them. The CDR3 bases are TGTGCCAGCAGTTACTTAGCGGCAGCTAACACTGAAGCTTTCTTT. Translated, it gives CASSYLAAANTEAFF.

This chain uses TRBV28 with TRBJ1-1; 7 bases map to TRBD1. This CDR3 spans 17 amino acids. After removal of 5 bases from V and 1 base from J, the junction contained 13 bases not matched to a gene. Germline CDR1 and CDR2: MDHEN and SYDVKM. CDR3: CASSPPLTDRSNTEAFF. CDR3 nucleotide sequence: TGTGCCAGCAGTCCCCCCTTAACGGACAGGTCGAACACTGAAGCTTTCTTT.

The rearrangement joins TRBV9 to TRBJ1-1; perhaps TRBD1 as D (6 bases). Germline assignment: CDR1 SGDLS and CDR2 YYNGEE. V lost 2 bases and J lost 8, with 13 bases in between. The CDR3 sequence is 13 residues long. CDR3 DNA sequence: TGTGCCAGCAGCGTGTCACAGGGTGGGGAAGCTTTCTTT. Its protein is CASSVSQGGEAFF.

The chain joins TRBV5-5 to TRBJ1-2; TRBD1 aligns across 9 bases. CDR1 is SGHKS and CDR2 is YYEKEE in the germline V gene (reference sequence). CDR3 length: 18 residues. V lost 3 bases and J lost 5; bases outside the gene matches: 17. As DNA, the CDR3 is TGTGCCAGCAGCTCTCGTTTGCGGACAGGGGATCCTGGATATGGCTACACCTTC. It specifies CASSSRLRTGDPGYGYTF. The full variable domain, rest sourced from reference TRBV5-5 and TRBJ1-2, is DAGVTQSPTHLIKTRGQQVTLRCSPISGHKSVSWYQQVLGQGPQFIFQYYEKEERGRGNFPDRFSARQFPNYSSELNVNALLLGDSALYLCASSSRLRTGDPGYGYTFGSGTRLTVV.

V is TRBV2 and J is TRBJ1-1, with TRBD1 matching over 7 bases. V lost 7 bases and J lost 11; bases outside the gene matches: 7. The CDR3 loop spans 11 amino acids. Looked up from germline, CDR1 is SNHLY and CDR2 is FYNNEI. The CDR3 region has the DNA TGTGCCAGCAAGCCAGGGGGGACGGCTTTCTTT. Amino acids: CASKPGGTAFF.

The chain uses TRBV7-9 and TRBJ1-4; no definite D call. The CDR3 loop spans 15 amino acids. Between the trimmed V and J ends, which lost 1 base and 1 base, there was a span of 7 bases. The germline V gene encodes CDR1 SEHNR and CDR2 FQNEAQ (reference sequence). CDR3 in DNA: TGTGCCAGCAGCTTAGTGCGGGGAACTAATGAAAAACTGTTTTTT. It is translated as CASSLVRGTNEKLFF.

The chain has TRBV6-2 or TRBV6-3 and TRBJ1-2; D is perhaps TRBD1 (6 bases). Germline assignment: CDR1 MNHEY and CDR2 SVGEGT. This CDR3 has 15 residues. Trimming took 5 bases from V and 2 from J, leaving 15 bases between them. CDR3 DNA sequence: TGTGCCAGCAGTAACAATCTGGGACAAAACTATGGCTACACCTTC. Translated: CASSNNLGQNYGYTF.

The V call is TRBV28, the J call TRBJ2-7, with D possibly TRBD2 on 6 matching bases. The CDR3 length is 15 residues. V gave up 6 bases and J gave up 0 bases, with 15 bases separating them. CDR1 MDHEN and CDR2 SYDVKM come from the germline V gene. CDR3 sequence reads: CASRHRDSSSYEQYF. CDR3 in DNA: TGTGCCAGCAGACACCGGGACTCGAGCTCCTACGAGCAGTACTTC.

This chain connects TRBV24-1 to TRBJ2-1; 7 nucleotides match TRBD1. Germline CDR1 reads KGHDR; CDR2 reads SFDVKD. The CDR3 is 13 residues long. V was pared by 4 bases and J by 9 bases, with 5 bases of the junction left unmatched. This chain's CDR3 is CATSDLTGFEQFF. The CDR3 coding sequence is TGTGCCACCAGTGACCTGACAGGGTTTGAGCAGTTCTTC.

This sequence joins TRBV6-5 and TRBJ2-7; D might be TRBD2 (7 bases). Germline CDR1 reads MNHEY; CDR2 reads SVGAGI. The V end was cut by 7 bases, the J end by 3 bases, with 19 bases between. This CDR3 comprises 15 residues. CDR3 DNA sequence: TGTGCCAGCATCAAGGGGGGGGCGAATTTCTACGAGCAGTACTTC. Protein sequence: CASIKGGANFYEQYF.

The chain joins TRBV9 to TRBJ1-3; TRBD1 aligns across 10 bases. Germline CDR1 and CDR2: SGDLS and YYNGEE. Losses at the gene ends were 5 bases for V and 0 bases for J; bases not matched to a gene: 5. The CDR3 consists of 16 residues. The CDR3 sequence is CASSADRGLSGNTIYF. The CDR3 DNA reads as TGTGCCAGCAGTGCTGACAGGGGGCTCTCTGGAAACACCATATATTTT.